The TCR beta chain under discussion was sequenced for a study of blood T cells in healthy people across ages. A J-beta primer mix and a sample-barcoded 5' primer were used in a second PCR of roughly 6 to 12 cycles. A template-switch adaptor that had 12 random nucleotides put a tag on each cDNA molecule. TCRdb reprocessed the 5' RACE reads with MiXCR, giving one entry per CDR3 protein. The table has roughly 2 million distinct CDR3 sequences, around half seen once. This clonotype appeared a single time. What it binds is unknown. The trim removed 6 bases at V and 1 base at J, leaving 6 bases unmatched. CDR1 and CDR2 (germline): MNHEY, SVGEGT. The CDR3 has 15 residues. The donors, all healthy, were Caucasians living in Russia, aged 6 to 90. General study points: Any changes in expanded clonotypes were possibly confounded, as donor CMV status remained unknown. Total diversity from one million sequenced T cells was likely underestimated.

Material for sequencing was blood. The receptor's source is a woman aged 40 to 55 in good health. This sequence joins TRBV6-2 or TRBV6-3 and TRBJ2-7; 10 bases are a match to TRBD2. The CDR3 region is CASRPTSGISYEQYF. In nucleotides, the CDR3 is TGTGCCAGCAGACCTACTAGCGGGATTTCCTACGAGCAGTACTTC.